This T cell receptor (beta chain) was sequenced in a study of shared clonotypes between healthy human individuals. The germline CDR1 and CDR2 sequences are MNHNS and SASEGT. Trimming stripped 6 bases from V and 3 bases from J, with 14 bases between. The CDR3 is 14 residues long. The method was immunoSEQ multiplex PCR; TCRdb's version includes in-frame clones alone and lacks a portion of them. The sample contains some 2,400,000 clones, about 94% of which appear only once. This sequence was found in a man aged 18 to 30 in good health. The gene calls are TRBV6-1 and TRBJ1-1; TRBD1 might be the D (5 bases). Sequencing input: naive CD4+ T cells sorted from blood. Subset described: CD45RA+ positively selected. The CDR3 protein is CASRGPGMDTEAFF. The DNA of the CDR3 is TGTGCCAGCAGGGGGCCTGGGATGGACACTGAAGCTTTCTTT.